This passage covers 15 T cell receptor beta chains from one sample sequenced in a study of blood T cell repertoires in COVID-19. Using immunoSEQ multiplex PCR, the repertoire was profiled, and TCRdb retains in-frame clones only, with some absent. The sample shows a few hundred thousand clones, approximately 85% of them seen only once. What was sequenced was PBMCs or T cells enriched from blood (not recorded which). These receptors all stem from a woman in her twenties or thirties who had recovered from COVID-19.

This rearrangement joins TRBV19 to TRBJ2-6, with TRBD1 matching 10 bases. The CDR3 is 20 residues long. V gave up 1 base and J gave up 2 bases; unmatched junction bases: 11. Germline V lookup: CDR1 LNHDA, CDR2 SQIVND (reference sequence). CDR3 region: CASSIVVPGQGYTGANVLTF. In nucleotides, the CDR3 is TGTGCCAGTAGTATAGTGGTTCCGGGACAGGGGTATACTGGGGCCAACGTCCTGACTTTC.

The gene calls are TRBV2 and TRBJ1-1; D remains unclear. Germline CDR1 and CDR2: SNHLY and FYNNEI. V was clipped by 1 base and J by 1 base, with 7 bases between them. This CDR3 comprises 14 residues. This CDR3 reads CASSEGHKNTEAFF. The CDR3 region has the DNA TGTGCCAGCAGTGAAGGACACAAGAACACTGAAGCTTTCTTT.

The chain recombines TRBV6-5 with TRBJ1-1, with D uncertain. CDR1 and CDR2 (germline): MNHEY, SVGAGI. The CDR3 extends over 15 amino acids. V was cut by 4 bases and J by 2 bases, with 14 bases left in between. The CDR3 coding sequence is TGTGCCAGCAGTTCCCTATTAACTCCAAACACTGAAGCTTTCTTT. Its protein is CASSSLLTPNTEAFF.

The gene calls are TRBV10-2 and TRBJ1-5; 9 nucleotides align to TRBD1. CDR1 is WSHSY and CDR2 is SAAADI in the germline V gene. The CDR3 contains 16 residues. Trimming took 0 bases from V and 5 from J; bases not matched to a gene: 5. The CDR3 bases are TGCGCCAGCAGTGAGTCCCCGGACAGGGGATATCAGCCCCAGCATTTT. As protein: CASSESPDRGYQPQHF.

The chain has TRBV9 and TRBJ2-1; 8 bases agree with TRBD2. The CDR3 loop spans 16 amino acids. Unmatched junction bases numbered 11, after V lost 7 bases and J lost 2 bases. Per the germline V gene, CDR1 is SGDLS and CDR2 is YYNGEE. The CDR3 sequence: CASASGSIRTYNEQFF. Here the CDR3 DNA reads TGTGCCAGCGCCAGCGGGAGCATCCGGACCTACAATGAGCAGTTCTTC.

V and J are TRBV30 and TRBJ1-5; D possibly corresponds to TRBD1 (6 bases). V was shortened by 2 bases and J by 4 bases, with 9 bases between the two germline ends. Germline CDR1 reads GTSNPN; CDR2 reads SVGIG (reference sequence). There are 13 residues in the CDR3. CDR3: CAWSPDRNQPQHF. In DNA form, the CDR3 reads TGTGCCTGGAGTCCGGACAGAAATCAGCCCCAGCATTTT.

The CDR3 here is CATLAGGNYNEQFF. Written as DNA, the CDR3 is TGTGCCACCCTCGCGGGAGGAAACTACAATGAGCAGTTCTTC. J is TRBJ2-1 and V is TRBV28; 8 bases map to TRBD2. The length of the CDR3 is 14 residues. The germline V gene has CDR1 MDHEN and CDR2 SYDVKM. The J segment lost 3 bases and the V segment lost 10 bases, leaving 8 bases of the junction unmatched.

The chain uses TRBV6-2 or TRBV6-3 and TRBJ2-1; 7 positions match TRBD2. V dropped 5 bases and J dropped 0; count of bases not matched to a gene: 4. The V gene's germline CDR1 is MNHEY and CDR2 SVGEGT. The CDR3 spans 15 residues. The CDR3 region has the DNA TGTGCCAGCAGTCTAGCGGCAAGCTCCTACAATGAGCAGTTCTTC. Protein: CASSLAASSYNEQFF.

V and J are TRBV7-9 and TRBJ1-2; D is uncertain. CDR3 length equals 17 residues. CDR1 SEHNR and CDR2 FQNEAQ come from the germline V gene (reference sequence). Trimming took 0 bases from V and 0 from J, leaving 14 bases between them. The CDR3 DNA sequence: TGTGCCAGCAGCTTAGCATTCGAGACTCCTTCTAACTATGGCTACACCTTC. Protein product: CASSLAFETPSNYGYTF.

This clone turned up a few times. V is TRBV7-3 and J is TRBJ2-2; D perhaps matches TRBD1 (6 bases). Germline lookup yields CDR1 SGHTA and CDR2 FQGTGA. Trimming removed 5 bases from V and 5 bases from J, with 9 bases in between. The CDR3 runs to 13 residues. CDR3 sequence reads: CASSKTGTGELFF. As DNA, the CDR3 is TGTGCCAGCAGCAAAACAGGGACCGGGGAGCTGTTTTTT.

This chain joins TRBV29-1 and TRBJ2-3; 10 nucleotides match TRBD2. CDR3 length equals 17 residues. CDR1 SQVTM and CDR2 ANQGSEA come from the germline V gene. The junction had 15 bases not matched to a gene; V was cut back by 7 bases and J by 2 bases. The CDR3 protein is CSGEGTSGTFNTDTQYF. The CDR3 DNA reads as TGCAGCGGGGAGGGAACTAGCGGGACGTTTAACACAGATACGCAGTATTTT.

The CDR3 sequence: CASRTSGITGELFF. CDR3 bases: TGCGCCAGCAGGACTAGCGGGATCACCGGGGAGCTGTTTTTT. The chain is built from TRBV5-1 and TRBJ2-2, with 11 bases fitting TRBD2. CDR1 and CDR2 (germline): SGHRS, YFSETQ. This CDR3 spans 14 amino acids. After removal of 5 bases from V and 4 bases from J, the junction contained 1 base not matched to a gene.

This rearrangement joins TRBV25-1 to TRBJ1-4, with D maybe TRBD1 (5 bases). The V end lost 10 bases, the J end lost 5 bases, and 11 bases lay between the germline ends. CDR1 MGHDK and CDR2 SYGVNS come from the germline V gene. CDR3 size: 12 residues. CDR3 amino acids: CATEKGNEKLFF. The CDR3 coding sequence is TGTGCCACCGAAAAGGGGAATGAAAAACTGTTTTTT.

The chain uses TRBV10-3 and TRBJ1-2, with 9 bases aligning to TRBD1. V shed 0 bases, J shed 2 bases, and the junction held 1 base outside the gene matches. The CDR3 sequence is 15 residues long. CDR1 and CDR2 (germline): ENHRY, SYGVKD. The CDR3 region has the DNA TGTGCCATCAGTGAGTCCGGGACAGGGAACTATGGCTACACCTTC. This gives the protein CAISESGTGNYGYTF.

The chain combines TRBV7-2 with TRBJ1-4, with TRBD1 identical over 7 bases. Germline V gene sequence: CDR1 SGHTA, CDR2 FQGNSA. This CDR3 has 14 amino acids. With V trimmed by 4 bases and J by 3 bases, 2 bases remained unmatched. CDR3 residues: CASSSQGSNEKLFF. The DNA for the CDR3 is TGTGCCAGCAGCTCACAGGGGTCTAATGAAAAACTGTTTTTT. The full variable domain, rest sourced from reference TRBV7-2 and TRBJ1-4, is GAGVSQSPSNKVTEKGKDVELRCDPISGHTALYWYRQSLGQGLEFLIYFQGNSAPDKSGLPSDRFSAERTGGSVSTLTIQRTQQEDSAVYLCASSSQGSNEKLFFGSGTQLSVL.